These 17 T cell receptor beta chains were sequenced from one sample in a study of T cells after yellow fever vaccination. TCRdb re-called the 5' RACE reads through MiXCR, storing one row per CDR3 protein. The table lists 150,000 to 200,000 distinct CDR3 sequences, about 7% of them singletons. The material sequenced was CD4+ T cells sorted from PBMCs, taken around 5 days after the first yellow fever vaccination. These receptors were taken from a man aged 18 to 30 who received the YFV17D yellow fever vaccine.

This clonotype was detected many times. CDR3: CASSQDSAVPGNTIYF. The CDR3, as DNA: TGCGCCAGCAGCCAAGATTCCGCAGTACCTGGAAACACCATATATTTT. This rearrangement joins TRBV4-3 to TRBJ1-3; D not certain. This CDR3 has 16 amino acids. The germline V gene encodes CDR1 LGHNA and CDR2 YSLEER. Between the trimmed V and J ends, which lost 0 bases and 2 bases, there was a span of 11 bases.

Here the CDR3 reads CASSQGQGRRTEAFF. The CDR3, as DNA: TGCGCCAGCAGCCAAGGACAGGGGAGACGAACTGAAGCTTTCTTT. The J gene is TRBJ1-1, the V gene TRBV4-1; TRBD1 matches at 8 bases. The V gene end was trimmed by 1 base and the J gene end by 5 bases; junction bases not matched to a gene: 6. The germline CDR1 and CDR2 sequences are MGHRA and YSYEKL. This CDR3 is 15 amino acids long.

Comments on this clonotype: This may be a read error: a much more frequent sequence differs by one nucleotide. The CDR3 loop reads CASSSGTSGGTETQYF. The CDR3 DNA reads TGTGCCAGCAGTTCCGGGACTAGCGGGGGGACAGAGACGCAGTATTTT. The chain uses TRBV12-3 or TRBV12-4 and TRBJ2-3; 15 bases map to TRBD2. The CDR3 extends over 16 amino acids.

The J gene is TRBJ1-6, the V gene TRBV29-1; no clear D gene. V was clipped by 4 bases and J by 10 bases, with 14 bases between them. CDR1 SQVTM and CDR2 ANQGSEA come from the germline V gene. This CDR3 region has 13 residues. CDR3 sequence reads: CSVGEDLESPLHF. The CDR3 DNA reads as TGCAGCGTTGGAGAAGACCTGGAATCACCCCTCCACTTT.

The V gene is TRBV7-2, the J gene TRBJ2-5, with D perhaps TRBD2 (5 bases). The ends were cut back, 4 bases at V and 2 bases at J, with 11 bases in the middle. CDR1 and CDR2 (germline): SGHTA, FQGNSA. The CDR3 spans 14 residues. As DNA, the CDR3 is TGTGCCAGCAGCTCGTGGGGAGCGCAAGAGACCCAGTACTTC. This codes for CASSSWGAQETQYF. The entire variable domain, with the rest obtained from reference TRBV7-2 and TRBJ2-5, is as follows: GAGVSQSPSNKVTEKGKDVELRCDPISGHTALYWYRQSLGQGLEFLIYFQGNSAPDKSGLPSDRFSAERTGGSVSTLTIQRTQQEDSAVYLCASSSWGAQETQYFGPGTRLLVL.

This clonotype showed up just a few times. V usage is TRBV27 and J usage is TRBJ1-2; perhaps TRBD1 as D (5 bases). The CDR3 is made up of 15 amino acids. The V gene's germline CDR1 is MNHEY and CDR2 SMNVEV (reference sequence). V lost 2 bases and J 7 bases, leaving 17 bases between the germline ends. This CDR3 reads CASSLMGGTVFGYTF. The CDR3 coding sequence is TGTGCCAGCAGTTTAATGGGGGGAACGGTATTTGGCTACACCTTC.

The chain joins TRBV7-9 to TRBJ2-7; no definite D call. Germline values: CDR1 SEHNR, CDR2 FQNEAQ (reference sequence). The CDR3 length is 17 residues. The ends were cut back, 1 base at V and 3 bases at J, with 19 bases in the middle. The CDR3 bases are TGTGCCAGCAGCTTAGAGTTGGGCCTCGCCCCCAACTACGAGCAGTACTTC. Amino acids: CASSLELGLAPNYEQYF.

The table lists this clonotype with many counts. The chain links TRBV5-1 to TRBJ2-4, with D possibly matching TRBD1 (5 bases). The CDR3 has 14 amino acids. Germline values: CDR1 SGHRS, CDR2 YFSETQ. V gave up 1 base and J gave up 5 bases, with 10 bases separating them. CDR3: CASSLILGQNIQYF. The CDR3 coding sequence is TGCGCCAGCAGCTTGATCTTGGGGCAAAACATTCAGTACTTC.

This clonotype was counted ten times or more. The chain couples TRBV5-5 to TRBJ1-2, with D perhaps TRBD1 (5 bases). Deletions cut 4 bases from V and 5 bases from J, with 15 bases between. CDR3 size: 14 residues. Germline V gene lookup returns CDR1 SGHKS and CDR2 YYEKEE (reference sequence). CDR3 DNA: TGTGCCAGCAGCCCTAATACGCAGGGATATGGCTACACCTTC. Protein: CASSPNTQGYGYTF.

In nucleotides, the CDR3 is TGTGCCAGCAGTGAAGCGGGGGACGGTCCCTACGAGCAGTACGTC. This codes for CASSEAGDGPYEQYV. The chain recombines TRBV6-1 with TRBJ2-7; D is perhaps TRBD1 or TRBD2 (5 bases each). This CDR3 is 15 amino acids long. V was clipped by 0 bases and J by 2 bases, with 11 bases between them. Germline V gene data show CDR1 as MNHNS and CDR2 as SASEGT.

Here the CDR3 DNA reads TGTGCCAGCAGTAAAGACAGACACAATCAGCCCCAGCATTTT. Protein: CASSKDRHNQPQHF. The chain links TRBV6-1 to TRBJ1-5; possibly TRBD1 for D (5 bases). Trimming removed 5 bases at V and 3 bases at J, with 11 bases between. Germline CDR1 reads MNHNS; CDR2 reads SASEGT. This CDR3 is 14 amino acids long.

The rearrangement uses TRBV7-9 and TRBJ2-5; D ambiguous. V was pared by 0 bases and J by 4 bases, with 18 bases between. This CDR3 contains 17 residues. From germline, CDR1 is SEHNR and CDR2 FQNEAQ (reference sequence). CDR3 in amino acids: CASSLAIMVRGPETQYF. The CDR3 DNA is TGTGCCAGCAGCTTAGCTATTATGGTTCGAGGCCCAGAGACCCAGTACTTC.

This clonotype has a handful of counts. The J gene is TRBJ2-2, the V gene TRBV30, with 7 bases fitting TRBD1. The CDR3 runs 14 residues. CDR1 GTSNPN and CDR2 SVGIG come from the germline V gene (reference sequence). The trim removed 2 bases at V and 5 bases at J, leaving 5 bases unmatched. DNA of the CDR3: TGTGCCTGGAGTTTGGCAGGGGGAACCGGGGAGCTGTTTTTT. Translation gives CAWSLAGGTGELFF.

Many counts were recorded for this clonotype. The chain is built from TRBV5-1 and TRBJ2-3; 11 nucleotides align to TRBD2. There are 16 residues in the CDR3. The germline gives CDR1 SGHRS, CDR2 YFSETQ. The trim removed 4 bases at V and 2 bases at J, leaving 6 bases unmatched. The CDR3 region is CASSDNSGGVTDTQYF. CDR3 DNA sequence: TGCGCCAGCAGCGACAATAGCGGGGGGGTCACAGATACGCAGTATTTT.

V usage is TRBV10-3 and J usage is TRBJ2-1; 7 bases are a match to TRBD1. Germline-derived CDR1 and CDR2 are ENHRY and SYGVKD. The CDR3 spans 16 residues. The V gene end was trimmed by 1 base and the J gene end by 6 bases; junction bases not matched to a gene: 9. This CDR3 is CAISEFTGQLFNEQFF. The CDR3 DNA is TGTGCCATCAGTGAGTTCACGGGACAGCTCTTCAATGAGCAGTTCTTC.

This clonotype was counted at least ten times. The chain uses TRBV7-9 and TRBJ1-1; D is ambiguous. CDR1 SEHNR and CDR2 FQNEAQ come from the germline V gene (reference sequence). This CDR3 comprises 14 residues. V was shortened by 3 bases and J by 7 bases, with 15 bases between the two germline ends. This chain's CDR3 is CASSLGSGRDEAFF. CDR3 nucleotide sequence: TGTGCCAGCAGCTTGGGTTCCGGTAGGGATGAAGCTTTCTTT.

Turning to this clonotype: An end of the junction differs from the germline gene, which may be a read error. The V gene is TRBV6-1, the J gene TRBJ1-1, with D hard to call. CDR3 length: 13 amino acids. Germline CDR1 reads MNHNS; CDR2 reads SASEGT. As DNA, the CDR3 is TGTGCCAGCAGAGAAGGGCCTGGCCCTGAAGCTTTCTTT. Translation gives CASREGPGPEAFF.